Given below is one T cell receptor (beta chain) in context. Its specificity is not known. This sample is drawn from a study of blood T cells in healthy people across ages. Study results and limitations: Changes in expanded clonotypes were possibly confounded, as the CMV status of donors was unknown. While age rose, TCR beta diversity per million T cells dropped in a roughly linear way.

Together with a sample-barcoded 5' primer, a J-beta primer mix was included in a second PCR lasting about 6 to 11 cycles. Every sample returned 2.5 million or more CDR3-containing paired-end reads. TCRdb used MiXCR to reprocess the 5' RACE reads, holding one entry per CDR3 protein. The table has about 1,400,000 distinct CDR3 sequences, approximately 59% seen once. Per germline, CDR1 LGHDT and CDR2 YNNKEL (reference sequence). V was cut by 0 bases and J by 1 base, with 10 bases left in between. The CDR3 has 16 amino acids. There were healthy Caucasian individuals from Russia, aged roughly 6 to 95, serving as donors.

The sample was blood. The TCR was taken from a man aged 18 to 30 in good health. This chain connects TRBV3-1 to TRBJ2-1, with D perhaps matching TRBD1 (6 bases). Here the CDR3 reads CASSQDQGRSYNEQFF. The CDR3 DNA is TGTGCCAGCAGCCAAGATCAGGGGCGATCCTACAATGAGCAGTTCTTC.